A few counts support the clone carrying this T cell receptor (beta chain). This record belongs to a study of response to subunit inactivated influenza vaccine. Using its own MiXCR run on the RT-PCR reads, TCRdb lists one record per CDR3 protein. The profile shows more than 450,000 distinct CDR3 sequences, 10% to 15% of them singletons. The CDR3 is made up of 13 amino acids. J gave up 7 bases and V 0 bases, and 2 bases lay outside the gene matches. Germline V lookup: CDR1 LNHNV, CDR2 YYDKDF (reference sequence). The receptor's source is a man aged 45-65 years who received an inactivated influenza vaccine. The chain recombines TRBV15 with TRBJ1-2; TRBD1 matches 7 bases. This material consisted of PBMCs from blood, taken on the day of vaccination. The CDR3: CATSRERTGGYTF. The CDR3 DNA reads TGTGCCACCAGCAGAGAACGGACAGGTGGCTACACCTTC.